This T cell receptor (beta chain) is from a study of patients and donors after allogeneic stem cell transplantation. TCRdb re-analysed the RT-PCR reads in MiXCR, keeping a single row per CDR3 protein. The sample has some 880,000 distinct CDR3 sequences, 18% seen once. The sequence was collected from a human donor who was either an allogeneic HSCT recipient or a stem cell or donor lymphocyte infusion donor (not recorded which). It is not recorded whose cells these are; they may come from a transplant donor. The sample was blood, either unsorted or a sorted T cell fraction (not recorded which).

CDR3 sequence (DNA): TGTGCCAGCAGCCTCAGGACTAGCGGGAGGCAAGAGACCCAGTACTTC. It yields the protein CASSLRTSGRQETQYF. This chain uses TRBV5-6 with TRBJ2-5, with 14 bases lining up with TRBD2. Germline-derived CDR1 and CDR2 are SGHDT and YYEEEE. Losses at the gene ends were 4 bases for V and 2 bases for J; bases not matched to a gene: 4. CDR3 size: 16 residues.